The present T cell receptor (beta chain) was sequenced within a study of sequential checkpoint blockade in melanoma. Treatment noted: randomized to nivolumab then ipilimumab (arm A) or the reverse (arm B). Clones were read by immunoSEQ multiplex PCR, and TCRdb kept only the in-frame ones, dropping some. Here the sample spans some 9,300 clones, around 75% being singletons. Germline values: CDR1 SQVTM, CDR2 ANQGSEA. With 3 bases removed from V and 6 bases from J, the gap between germline ends came to 5 bases. This CDR3 contains 10 residues. The chain recombines TRBV29-1 with TRBJ1-1; unclear D gene. This clonotype was sampled from a human donor with melanoma. Sequenced material: CD8+ T cells sorted from blood (inferred from file names), taken from a patient given nivolumab and ipilimumab in sequence. CDR3 DNA sequence: TGCAGCGTTGAGAGTGCTGAAGCTTTCTTT. It yields the protein CSVESAEAFF.